The source of this T cell receptor beta chain is a study of human T cells and chemical hapten exposure. V dropped 4 bases and J dropped 1 base, with 8 bases sitting between them. Germline V gene sequence: CDR1 MNHEY, CDR2 SMNVEV (reference sequence). This CDR3 contains 15 residues. Time point defined: healthy volunteer bleed at 6 weeks. Total RNA was isolated from whole blood that had not been fractionated. TCRdb analysed the RACE reads with MiXCR anew, one entry per CDR3 protein. There are about 77,000 distinct CDR3 sequences in the sample; about 8.6% occur only once, and less than 2% lies in the top ten.

Sequencing used whole blood. The rearrangement links TRBV27 to TRBJ2-6; no firm D call. The source of this sequence is a female donor in good health. Some clones in this sample may be carry-over from other donors' samples. In DNA, the CDR3 is TGTGCCAGCAGTTCCGGGTCGTCTGGGGCCAACGTCCTGACTTTC. Its translation is CASSSGSSGANVLTF.